A selection of T cell receptor beta chains follows, all from one sample in a study of blood T cell repertoires in COVID-19. The repertoire was sequenced with immunoSEQ multiplex PCR; TCRdb's copy has only in-frame clones and lacks some. The sample consists of about 150,000 clones, roughly 89% of them appearing once. The sample was peripheral blood. Source of these receptors: a man in his fifties with acute or convalescent COVID-19. Each CDR3 is given with its conserved first and last residue. Fields, in order: D gene, clone size, V gene, J gene, CDR3 protein, CDR3 DNA. D genes are given only for firm matches. The size field is filled for only some rows; it gives once, few, many or a size class.

D: TRBD1
size: .
V: TRBV6-4
J: TRBJ2-2
CDR3: CASSEQGGHGELFF
DNA: TGTGCCAGCAGTGAACAAGGGGGCCACGGGGAGCTGTTTTTT

D: .
size: .
V: TRBV4-2
J: TRBJ2-7
CDR3: CASSQDRGRSNEQYF
DNA: TGTGCCAGCAGCCAAGACAGGGGCCGGTCCAACGAGCAGTACTTC

D: .
size: .
V: TRBV28
J: TRBJ2-5
CDR3: CASKPRGGQETQYF
DNA: TGTGCCAGCAAACCGAGGGGGGGCCAAGAGACCCAGTACTTC

D: .
size: .
V: TRBV9
J: TRBJ1-5
CDR3: CASSVGGGIDNQPQHF
DNA: TGTGCCAGCAGCGTAGGGGGAGGGATCGACAATCAGCCCCAGCATTTT

D: TRBD1
size: .
V: TRBV4-1
J: TRBJ2-2
CDR3: CASSQEDRGYFAGELFF
DNA: TGCGCCAGCAGCCAGGAAGACAGGGGGTACTTCGCCGGGGAGCTGTTTTTT

D: .
size: .
V: TRBV27
J: TRBJ2-2
CDR3: CASIGGNTINTGELFF
DNA: TGTGCCAGCATCGGCGGCAATACGATTAACACCGGGGAGCTGTTTTTT

D: .
size: few
V: TRBV18
J: TRBJ2-2
CDR3: CASSPQNAGHGELFF
DNA: TGTGCCAGCTCACCACAGAACGCGGGTCACGGGGAGCTGTTTTTT

D: .
size: .
V: TRBV9
J: TRBJ1-3
CDR3: CASSAFGGHTGNTIYF
DNA: TGTGCCAGCAGTGCTTTTGGAGGGCATACTGGAAACACCATATATTTT

D: .
size: .
V: TRBV9
J: TRBJ2-1
CDR3: CASSVGPYEQFF
DNA: TGTGCCAGCAGCGTAGGTCCCTATGAGCAGTTCTTC

D: TRBD2
size: once
V: TRBV6-1
J: TRBJ2-3
CDR3: CASSERGREADTQYF
DNA: TGTGCCAGCAGTGAACGCGGGAGGGAGGCAGATACGCAGTATTTT

D: TRBD1
size: .
V: TRBV28
J: TRBJ2-3
CDR3: CASSLRGTGSDTQYF
DNA: TGTGCCAGCAGTTTACGCGGGACAGGGTCAGATACGCAGTATTTT

D: .
size: .
V: TRBV7-2
J: TRBJ1-2
CDR3: CASSLATGNYGYTF
DNA: TGTGCCAGCAGCTTAGCGACAGGAAACTATGGCTACACCTTC

D: .
size: .
V: TRBV6-2/TRBV6-3
J: TRBJ2-1
CDR3: CASSRLSAEQFF
DNA: TGTGCCAGCAGCCGTTTGTCCGCGGAGCAGTTCTTC

D: TRBD1
size: .
V: TRBV19
J: TRBJ2-2
CDR3: CASSPQGASNTGELFF
DNA: TGTGCCAGCAGCCCCCAGGGGGCCTCGAACACCGGGGAGCTGTTTTTT

D: .
size: .
V: TRBV3-1/TRBV3-2
J: TRBJ2-5
CDR3: CASSQGWSEQETQYF
DNA: TGTGCCAGCAGCCAAGGTTGGTCAGAACAAGAGACCCAGTACTTC

D: TRBD1
size: .
V: TRBV4-2
J: TRBJ1-2
CDR3: CASSHAFGTGGADYGYTF
DNA: TGTGCCAGCAGCCACGCCTTCGGGACAGGGGGCGCTGACTATGGCTACACCTTC

D: TRBD2
size: .
V: TRBV11-2
J: TRBJ2-5
CDR3: CASTTWGGVTETQYF
DNA: TGTGCCAGCACCACCTGGGGGGGGGTGACAGAGACCCAGTACTTC

D: .
size: once
V: TRBV7-6
J: TRBJ2-7
CDR3: CASSFGQAGEQYF
DNA: TGTGCCAGCAGCTTTGGGCAGGCGGGGGAGCAGTACTTC

D: .
size: .
V: TRBV5-1
J: TRBJ2-5
CDR3: CASSSRGSETQYF
DNA: TGCGCCAGCAGCTCCCGGGGGTCAGAGACCCAGTACTTC

D: .
size: .
V: TRBV2
J: TRBJ2-1
CDR3: CASSELRALTYNEQFF
DNA: TGTGCCAGCAGCGAACTGCGGGCTTTAACCTACAATGAGCAGTTCTTC

D: .
size: .
V: TRBV30
J: TRBJ2-3
CDR3: CASGSGAVGDTQYF
DNA: TGTGCCTCGGGTAGCGGCGCCGTGGGGGATACGCAGTATTTT

D: .
size: .
V: TRBV18
J: TRBJ1-2
CDR3: CASSEDSNYGYTF
DNA: TGTGCCAGCTCAGAAGACAGCAACTATGGCTACACCTTC

D: TRBD1
size: .
V: TRBV5-6
J: TRBJ1-6
CDR3: CASSLRGRGTSSPLHF
DNA: TGTGCCAGCAGCTTGAGGGGGCGCGGGACCAGTTCACCCCTCCACTTT

D: .
size: .
V: TRBV6-1
J: TRBJ2-2
CDR3: CASSEARSTGELFF
DNA: TGTGCCAGCAGTGAAGCGCGTAGCACCGGGGAGCTGTTTTTT

D: .
size: .
V: TRBV7-8
J: TRBJ1-5
CDR3: CASSHEPGQPQHF
DNA: TGTGCCAGCAGCCACGAACCGGGTCAGCCCCAGCATTTT

D: .
size: .
V: TRBV7-2
J: TRBJ1-4
CDR3: CASSSTAQEKLFF
DNA: TGTGCCAGCAGCTCCACCGCTCAGGAAAAACTGTTTTTT